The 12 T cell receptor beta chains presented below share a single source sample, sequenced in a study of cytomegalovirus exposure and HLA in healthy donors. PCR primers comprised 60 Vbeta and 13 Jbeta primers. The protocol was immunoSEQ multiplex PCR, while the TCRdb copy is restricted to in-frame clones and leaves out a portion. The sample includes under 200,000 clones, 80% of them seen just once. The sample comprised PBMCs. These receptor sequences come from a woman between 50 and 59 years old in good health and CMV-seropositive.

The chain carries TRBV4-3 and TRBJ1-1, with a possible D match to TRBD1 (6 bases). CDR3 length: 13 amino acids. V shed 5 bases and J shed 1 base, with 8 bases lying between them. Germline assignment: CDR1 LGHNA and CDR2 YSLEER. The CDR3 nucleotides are TGCGCCAGCAGCTTACAGGGGAACACTGAAGCTTTCTTT. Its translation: CASSLQGNTEAFF.

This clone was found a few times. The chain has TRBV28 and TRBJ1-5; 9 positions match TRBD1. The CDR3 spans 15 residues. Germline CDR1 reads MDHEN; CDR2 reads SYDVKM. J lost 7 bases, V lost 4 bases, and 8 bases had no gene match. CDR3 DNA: TGTGCCAGCAGTTCCGGGACAGGGCTTCAGCAGCCCCAGCATTTT. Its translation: CASSSGTGLQQPQHF.

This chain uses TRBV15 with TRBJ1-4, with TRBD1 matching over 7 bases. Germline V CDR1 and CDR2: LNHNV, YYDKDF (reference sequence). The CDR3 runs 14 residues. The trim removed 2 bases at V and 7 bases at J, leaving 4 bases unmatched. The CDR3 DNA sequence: TGTGCCACCAGCAGATCGGGACAGTTTGAAAAACTGTTTTTT. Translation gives CATSRSGQFEKLFF.

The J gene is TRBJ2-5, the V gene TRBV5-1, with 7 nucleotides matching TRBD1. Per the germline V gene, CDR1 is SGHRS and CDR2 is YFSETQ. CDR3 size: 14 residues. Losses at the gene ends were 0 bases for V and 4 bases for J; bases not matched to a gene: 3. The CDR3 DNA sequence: TGCGCCAGCAGCTTGGGGACAGGCATAGAGACCCAGTACTTC. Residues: CASSLGTGIETQYF.

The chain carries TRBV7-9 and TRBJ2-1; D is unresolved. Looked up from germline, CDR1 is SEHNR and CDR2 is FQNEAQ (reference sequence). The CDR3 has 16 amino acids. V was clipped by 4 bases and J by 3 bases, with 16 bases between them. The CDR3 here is CASSSFQAWLYNEQFF. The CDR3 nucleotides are TGTGCCAGCAGCTCGTTTCAGGCGTGGCTCTACAATGAGCAGTTCTTC.

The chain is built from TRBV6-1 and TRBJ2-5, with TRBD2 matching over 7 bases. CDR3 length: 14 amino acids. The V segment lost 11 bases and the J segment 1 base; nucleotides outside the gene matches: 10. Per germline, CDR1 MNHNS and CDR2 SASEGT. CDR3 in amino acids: CAHRVGGSQETQYF. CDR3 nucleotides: TGTGCCCACCGCGTGGGCGGGAGCCAAGAGACCCAGTACTTC.

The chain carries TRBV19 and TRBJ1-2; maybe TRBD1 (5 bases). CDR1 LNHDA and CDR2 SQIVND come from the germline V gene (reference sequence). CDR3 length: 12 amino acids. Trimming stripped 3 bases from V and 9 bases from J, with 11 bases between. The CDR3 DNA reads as TGTGCCAGTAGTATGGTGCAGGGTAGCTACACCTTC. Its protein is CASSMVQGSYTF.

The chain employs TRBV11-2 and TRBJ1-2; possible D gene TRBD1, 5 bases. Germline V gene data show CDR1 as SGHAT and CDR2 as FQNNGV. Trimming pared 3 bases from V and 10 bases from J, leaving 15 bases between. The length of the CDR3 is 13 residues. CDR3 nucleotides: TGTGCCAGCAGCTTTATCGGGACTCGTTCCTACACCTTC. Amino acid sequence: CASSFIGTRSYTF.

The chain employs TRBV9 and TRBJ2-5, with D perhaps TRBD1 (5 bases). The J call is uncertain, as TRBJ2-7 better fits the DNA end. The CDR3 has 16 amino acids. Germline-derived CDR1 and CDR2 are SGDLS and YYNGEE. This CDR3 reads CASSVGRGGILHEQYF. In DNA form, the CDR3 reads TGTGCCAGCAGCGTAGGAAGGGGTGGGATTCTACACGAGCAGTACTTC.

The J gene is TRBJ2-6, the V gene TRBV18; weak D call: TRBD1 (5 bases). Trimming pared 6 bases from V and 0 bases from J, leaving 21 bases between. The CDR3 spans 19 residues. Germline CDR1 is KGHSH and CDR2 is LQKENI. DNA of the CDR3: TGTGCCAGCTCCTTCAGGGTAATAACGGCAAACTCTGGGGCCAACGTCCTGACTTTC. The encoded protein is CASSFRVITANSGANVLTF.

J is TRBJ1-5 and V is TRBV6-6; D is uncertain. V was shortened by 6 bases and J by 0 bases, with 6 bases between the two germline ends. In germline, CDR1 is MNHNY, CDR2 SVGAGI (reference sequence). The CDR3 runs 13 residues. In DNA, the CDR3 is TGTGCCAGCAGACAGAATAGCAATCAGCCCCAGCATTTT. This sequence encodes CASRQNSNQPQHF.

The CDR3 DNA sequence: TGTGCCAGCAGCGCGACGGGGTTAGGGACCCAGTACTTC. This codes for CASSATGLGTQYF. The V and J genes are TRBV9 and TRBJ2-5; D might be TRBD2 (5 bases). Trimming took 3 bases from V and 7 from J, leaving 13 bases between them. The length of the CDR3 is 13 residues. Germline V lookup: CDR1 SGDLS, CDR2 YYNGEE. Full variable domain (outside the CDR3, taken from reference TRBV9 and TRBJ2-5): DSGVTQTPKHLITATGQRVTLRCSPRSGDLSVYWYQQSLDQGLQFLIQYYNGEERAKGNILERFSAQQFPDLHSELNLSSLELGDSALYFCASSATGLGTQYFGPGTRLLVL.